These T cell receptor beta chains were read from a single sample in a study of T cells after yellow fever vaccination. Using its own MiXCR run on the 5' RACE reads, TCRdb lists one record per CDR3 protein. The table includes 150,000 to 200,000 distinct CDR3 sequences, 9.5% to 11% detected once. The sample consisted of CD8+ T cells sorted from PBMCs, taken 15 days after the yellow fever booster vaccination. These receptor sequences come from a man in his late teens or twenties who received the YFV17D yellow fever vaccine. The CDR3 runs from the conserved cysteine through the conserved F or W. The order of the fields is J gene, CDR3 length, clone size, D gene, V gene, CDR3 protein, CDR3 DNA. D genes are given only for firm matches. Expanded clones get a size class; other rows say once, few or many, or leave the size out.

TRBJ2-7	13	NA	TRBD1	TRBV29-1	CSVQLGQSYEQYF	TGCAGCGTACAACTGGGACAGAGCTACGAGCAGTACTTC
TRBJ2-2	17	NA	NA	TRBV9	CASSVARRGWNTGELFF	TGTGCCAGCAGCGTAGCCCGTAGGGGATGGAACACCGGGGAGCTGTTTTTT
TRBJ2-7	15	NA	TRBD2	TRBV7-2	CASSRSGGPTYEQYF	TGTGCCAGCAGCCGTAGCGGGGGACCCACCTACGAGCAGTACTTC
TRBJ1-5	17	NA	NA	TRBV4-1	CASSQVERGPYNQPQHF	TGCGCCAGCAGCCAAGTAGAAAGGGGACCTTACAATCAGCCCCAGCATTTT
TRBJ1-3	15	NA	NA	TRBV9	CASSLGRSSGNTIYF	TGTGCCAGCAGCCTGGGACGGTCCTCTGGAAACACCATATATTTT
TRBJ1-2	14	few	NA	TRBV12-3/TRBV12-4	CASSFGGQEYGYTF	TGTGCCAGCAGTTTTGGGGGACAAGAATATGGCTACACCTTC
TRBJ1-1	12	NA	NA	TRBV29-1	CSVLTLNTEAFF	TGCAGCGTTCTTACACTGAACACTGAAGCTTTCTTT
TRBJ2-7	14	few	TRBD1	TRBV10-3	CAITNGTGHYEQYF	TGTGCCATCACCAACGGGACAGGTCACTACGAGCAGTACTTC
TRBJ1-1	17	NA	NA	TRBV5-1	CASSFRGAVIGNTEAFF	TGCGCCAGCAGCTTTCGGGGGGCCGTTATTGGGAACACTGAAGCTTTCTTT
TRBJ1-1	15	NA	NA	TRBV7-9	CASSLARRYGTEAFF	TGTGCCAGCAGCTTAGCGAGGAGGTACGGCACTGAAGCTTTCTTT
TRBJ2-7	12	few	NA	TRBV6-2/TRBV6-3	CASSYDRYEQYF	TGTGCCAGCAGTTACGACCGGTACGAGCAGTACTTC
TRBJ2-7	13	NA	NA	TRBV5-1	CASSFGISYEQYF	TGCGCCAGCAGCTTCGGAATCTCCTACGAGCAGTACTTC
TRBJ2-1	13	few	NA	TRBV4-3	CASSQGRANEQFF	TGCGCCAGCAGCCAGGGAAGGGCTAATGAGCAGTTCTTC
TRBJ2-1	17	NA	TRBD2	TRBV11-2	CASSSSDGGAEDNEQFF	TGTGCCAGCAGCTCCTCGGACGGGGGGGCCGAGGACAATGAGCAGTTCTTC
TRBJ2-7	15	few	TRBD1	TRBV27	CASSLSGQGANGLYF	TGTGCCAGCAGTTTATCGGGACAGGGGGCAAACGGTTTGTACTTC
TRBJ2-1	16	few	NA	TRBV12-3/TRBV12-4	CASSFTGQSSYNEQFF	TGTGCCAGCAGTTTTACAGGGCAAAGCTCCTACAATGAGCAGTTCTTC
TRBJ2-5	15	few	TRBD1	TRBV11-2	CASSSGDSEQETQYF	TGTGCCAGCAGCTCTGGGGACAGCGAACAAGAGACCCAGTACTTC
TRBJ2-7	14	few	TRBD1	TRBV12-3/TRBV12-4	CASSQTGGSNEQYF	TGTGCCAGCAGTCAAACAGGGGGCTCGAACGAGCAGTACTTC
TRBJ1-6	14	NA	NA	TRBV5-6	CASSRGTPNSPLHF	TGTGCCAGCAGTCGCGGGACCCCAAATTCACCCCTCCACTTT
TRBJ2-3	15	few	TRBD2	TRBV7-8	CASSEMGGVTDTQYF	TGTGCCAGCAGCGAGATGGGGGGGGTGACAGATACGCAGTATTTT
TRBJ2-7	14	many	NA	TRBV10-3	CAISDGTNPYEQYF	TGTGCCATCAGTGACGGGACAAATCCCTACGAGCAGTACTTC
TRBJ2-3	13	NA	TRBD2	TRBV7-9	CASSETSRDMQYF	TGTGCCAGCAGCGAGACTAGCAGAGATATGCAGTATTTT
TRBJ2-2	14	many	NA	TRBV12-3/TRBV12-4	CASTPSRNTGELFF	TGTGCCAGCACCCCTTCCCGGAACACCGGGGAGCTGTTTTTT
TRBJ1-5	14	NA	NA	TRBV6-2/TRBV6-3	CASSSARRGQPQHF	TGTGCCAGCAGTTCCGCCCGGAGAGGACAGCCCCAGCATTTT
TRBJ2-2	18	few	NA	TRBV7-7	CASSPTQHRDSDTGELFF	TGTGCTAGCAGTCCCACCCAACACCGGGACTCCGACACCGGGGAGCTGTTTTTT
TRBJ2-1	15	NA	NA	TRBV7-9	CASRQGGGQYNEQFF	TGTGCCAGCAGACAAGGTGGTGGGCAGTACAATGAGCAGTTCTTC
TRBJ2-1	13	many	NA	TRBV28	CASSLEGPSEQFF	TGTGCCAGCAGTTTAGAGGGCCCGAGTGAGCAGTTCTTC
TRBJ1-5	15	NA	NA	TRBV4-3	CASSQDFRGSQPQHF	TGCGCCAGCAGCCAAGATTTCCGGGGGAGTCAGCCCCAGCATTTT
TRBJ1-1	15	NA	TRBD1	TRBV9	CASSVAGGYQTEAFF	TGTGCCAGCAGCGTAGCAGGGGGCTACCAGACTGAAGCTTTCTTT
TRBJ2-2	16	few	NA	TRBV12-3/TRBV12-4	CASSAEHSGPTGELFF	TGTGCCAGCTCCGCAGAGCACTCGGGTCCCACCGGGGAGCTGTTTTTT
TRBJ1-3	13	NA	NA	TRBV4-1	CASGGAAGNTIYF	TGCGCCAGTGGAGGGGCTGCTGGAAACACCATATATTTT
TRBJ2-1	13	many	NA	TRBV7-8	CASSPPGFNEQFF	TGTGCCAGCAGCCCCCCAGGGTTCAATGAGCAGTTCTTC
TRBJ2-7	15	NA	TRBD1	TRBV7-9	CASSFRDRGVYEQYF	TGTGCCAGCAGCTTCCGGGACAGGGGTGTGTACGAGCAGTACTTC
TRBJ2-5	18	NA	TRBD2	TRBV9	CASSAPGTSGSYRETQYF	TGTGCCAGCAGCGCCCCGGGGACTAGCGGGTCGTATAGGGAGACCCAGTACTTC
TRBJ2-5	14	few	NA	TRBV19	CAGSGWADQETQYF	TGTGCCGGGAGCGGCTGGGCAGACCAAGAGACCCAGTACTTC
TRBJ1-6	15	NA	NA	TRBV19	CASMDLRGVNSPLHF	TGTGCCAGTATGGACCTCAGGGGAGTTAATTCACCCCTCCACTTT